This T cell receptor (beta chain) is drawn from a study of blood T cell repertoires in COVID-19. About the study: The study drew acute and convalescent COVID-19 samples from the United States, Italy and Spain.

Authors' analysis steps: Amplification of reference gene primers was used by the study to estimate nucleated cell counts. Sequenced by immunoSEQ multiplex PCR; TCRdb stores in-frame clones only, minus some. Clone size and V and J calls were adopted from that table, with D and trimming inferred from the DNA. The profile shows some 46,000 clones, 70% to 90% of them singletons. V lost 2 bases and J 1 base, leaving 8 bases between the germline ends. In germline, CDR1 is MNHEY, CDR2 SMNVEV (reference sequence). This CDR3 is built from 14 residues. Seattle's cohort entered during active infection and was followed longitudinally.

Sample: peripheral blood. The receptor was derived from a woman of 80 years or more with COVID-19, enrolled during active disease. V gene TRBV27 combines with J gene TRBJ1-1; D gene uncertain. In DNA form, the CDR3 reads TGTGCCAGCAGTTTAAGCCTAGGGAACACTGAAGCTTTCTTT. This sequence encodes CASSLSLGNTEAFF.